This TCR beta chain came from a study of blood T cell repertoires in COVID-19. Data came from immunoSEQ multiplex PCR; TCRdb stores just in-frame clones and leaves some out. The data show over 25,000 clones, over 75% seen once. The CDR3 sequence is 15 residues long. Trimming took 0 bases from V and 4 from J, leaving 12 bases between them. Germline V gene sequence: CDR1 SGHKS, CDR2 YYEKEE (reference sequence). The receptor's source is a human donor in a cohort sampled during active COVID-19. The donor label of this sample is uncertain. The sample taken for sequencing was peripheral blood. V is TRBV5-5 and J is TRBJ2-3, with D possibly TRBD2 on 6 matching bases. CDR3 region: CASSLDGGSADTQYF. CDR3 coding DNA: TGTGCCAGCAGCTTGGACGGGGGTAGCGCAGATACGCAGTATTTT.